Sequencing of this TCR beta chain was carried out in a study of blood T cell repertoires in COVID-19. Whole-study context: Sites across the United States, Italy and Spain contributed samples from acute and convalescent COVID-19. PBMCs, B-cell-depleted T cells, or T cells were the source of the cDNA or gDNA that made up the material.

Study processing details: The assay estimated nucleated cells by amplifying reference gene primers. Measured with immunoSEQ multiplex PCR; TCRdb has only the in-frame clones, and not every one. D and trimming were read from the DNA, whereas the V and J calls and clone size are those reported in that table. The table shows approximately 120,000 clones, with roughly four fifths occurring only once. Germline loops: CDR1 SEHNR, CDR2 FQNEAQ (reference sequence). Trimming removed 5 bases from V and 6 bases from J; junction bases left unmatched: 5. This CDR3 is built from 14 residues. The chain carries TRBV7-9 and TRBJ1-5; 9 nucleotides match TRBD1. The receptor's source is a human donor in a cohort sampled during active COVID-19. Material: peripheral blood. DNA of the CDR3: TGTGCCAGCAGCGCAGACAGGGGGAGTCAGCCCCAGCATTTT. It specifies CASSADRGSQPQHF.